Listed here is a single T cell receptor (beta chain). The antigen is undetermined. The sample belongs to a study of cytomegalovirus exposure and HLA in healthy donors. CDR1 is SGHTA and CDR2 is FQGTGA in the germline V gene. The trim removed 4 bases at V and 3 bases at J, leaving 1 base unmatched. This CDR3 comprises 15 residues. Overall study findings and caveats: Among TCR sequences, most were rare, though some public TCRs appeared in many donors. A list of about 160 TCR beta chains associated with cytomegalovirus was given. First-cohort TCR clusters were later found to tend to co-occur in the roughly 130 validation repertoires. Testing in vitro showed a few CMV-associated chains specific for CMV antigens.

Sequencing used immunoSEQ multiplex PCR; TCRdb keeps in-frame clones, though not all of them. The table has roughly 150,000 clones, roughly 80% seen once. The sequence was collected from a man aged 30 to 39 in good health and CMV-seropositive. The rearrangement uses TRBV7-3 and TRBJ2-1; 12 positions match TRBD2. Sequenced input: PBMCs. This CDR3 is CASSSSGGDYNEQFF. The CDR3 region has the DNA TGTGCCAGCAGCTCTAGCGGGGGGGACTACAATGAGCAGTTCTTC.